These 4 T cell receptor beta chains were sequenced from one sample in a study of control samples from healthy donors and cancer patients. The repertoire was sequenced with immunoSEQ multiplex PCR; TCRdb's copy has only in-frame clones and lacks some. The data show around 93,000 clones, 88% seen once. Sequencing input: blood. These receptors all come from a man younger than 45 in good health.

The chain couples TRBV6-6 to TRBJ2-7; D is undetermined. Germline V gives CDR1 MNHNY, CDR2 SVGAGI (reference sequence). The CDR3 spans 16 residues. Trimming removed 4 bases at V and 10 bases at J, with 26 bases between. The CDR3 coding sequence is TGTGCCAGCAGTTTAGGTTTTGGACGTGGAGATTCCCCCCAGTACTTC. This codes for CASSLGFGRGDSPQYF.

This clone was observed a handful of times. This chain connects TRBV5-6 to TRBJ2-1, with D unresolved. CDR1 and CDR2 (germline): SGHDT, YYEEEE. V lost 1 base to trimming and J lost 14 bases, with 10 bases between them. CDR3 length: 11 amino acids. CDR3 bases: TGTGCCAGCAGCTTGCTTCAGGAAAAGTTCTTC. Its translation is CASSLLQEKFF.

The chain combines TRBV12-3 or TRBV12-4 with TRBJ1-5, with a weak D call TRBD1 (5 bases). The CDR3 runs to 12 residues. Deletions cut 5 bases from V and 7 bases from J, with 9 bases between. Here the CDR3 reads CASSRTPQPQHF. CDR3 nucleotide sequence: TGTGCCAGCAGTCGGACACCGCAGCCCCAGCATTTT.

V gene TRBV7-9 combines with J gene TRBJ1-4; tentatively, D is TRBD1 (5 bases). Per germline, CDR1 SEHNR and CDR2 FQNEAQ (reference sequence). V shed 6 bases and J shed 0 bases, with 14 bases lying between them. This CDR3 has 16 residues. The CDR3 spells CASSYRQGATNEKLFF. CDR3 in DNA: TGTGCCAGCAGTTATAGGCAGGGTGCAACTAATGAAAAACTGTTTTTT. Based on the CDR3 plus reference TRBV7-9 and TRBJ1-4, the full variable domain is DTGVSQNPRHKITKRGQNVTFRCDPISEHNRLYWYRQTLGQGPEFLTYFQNEAQLEKSRLLSDRFSAERPKGSFSTLEIQRTEQGDSAMYLCASSYRQGATNEKLFFGSGTQLSVL.